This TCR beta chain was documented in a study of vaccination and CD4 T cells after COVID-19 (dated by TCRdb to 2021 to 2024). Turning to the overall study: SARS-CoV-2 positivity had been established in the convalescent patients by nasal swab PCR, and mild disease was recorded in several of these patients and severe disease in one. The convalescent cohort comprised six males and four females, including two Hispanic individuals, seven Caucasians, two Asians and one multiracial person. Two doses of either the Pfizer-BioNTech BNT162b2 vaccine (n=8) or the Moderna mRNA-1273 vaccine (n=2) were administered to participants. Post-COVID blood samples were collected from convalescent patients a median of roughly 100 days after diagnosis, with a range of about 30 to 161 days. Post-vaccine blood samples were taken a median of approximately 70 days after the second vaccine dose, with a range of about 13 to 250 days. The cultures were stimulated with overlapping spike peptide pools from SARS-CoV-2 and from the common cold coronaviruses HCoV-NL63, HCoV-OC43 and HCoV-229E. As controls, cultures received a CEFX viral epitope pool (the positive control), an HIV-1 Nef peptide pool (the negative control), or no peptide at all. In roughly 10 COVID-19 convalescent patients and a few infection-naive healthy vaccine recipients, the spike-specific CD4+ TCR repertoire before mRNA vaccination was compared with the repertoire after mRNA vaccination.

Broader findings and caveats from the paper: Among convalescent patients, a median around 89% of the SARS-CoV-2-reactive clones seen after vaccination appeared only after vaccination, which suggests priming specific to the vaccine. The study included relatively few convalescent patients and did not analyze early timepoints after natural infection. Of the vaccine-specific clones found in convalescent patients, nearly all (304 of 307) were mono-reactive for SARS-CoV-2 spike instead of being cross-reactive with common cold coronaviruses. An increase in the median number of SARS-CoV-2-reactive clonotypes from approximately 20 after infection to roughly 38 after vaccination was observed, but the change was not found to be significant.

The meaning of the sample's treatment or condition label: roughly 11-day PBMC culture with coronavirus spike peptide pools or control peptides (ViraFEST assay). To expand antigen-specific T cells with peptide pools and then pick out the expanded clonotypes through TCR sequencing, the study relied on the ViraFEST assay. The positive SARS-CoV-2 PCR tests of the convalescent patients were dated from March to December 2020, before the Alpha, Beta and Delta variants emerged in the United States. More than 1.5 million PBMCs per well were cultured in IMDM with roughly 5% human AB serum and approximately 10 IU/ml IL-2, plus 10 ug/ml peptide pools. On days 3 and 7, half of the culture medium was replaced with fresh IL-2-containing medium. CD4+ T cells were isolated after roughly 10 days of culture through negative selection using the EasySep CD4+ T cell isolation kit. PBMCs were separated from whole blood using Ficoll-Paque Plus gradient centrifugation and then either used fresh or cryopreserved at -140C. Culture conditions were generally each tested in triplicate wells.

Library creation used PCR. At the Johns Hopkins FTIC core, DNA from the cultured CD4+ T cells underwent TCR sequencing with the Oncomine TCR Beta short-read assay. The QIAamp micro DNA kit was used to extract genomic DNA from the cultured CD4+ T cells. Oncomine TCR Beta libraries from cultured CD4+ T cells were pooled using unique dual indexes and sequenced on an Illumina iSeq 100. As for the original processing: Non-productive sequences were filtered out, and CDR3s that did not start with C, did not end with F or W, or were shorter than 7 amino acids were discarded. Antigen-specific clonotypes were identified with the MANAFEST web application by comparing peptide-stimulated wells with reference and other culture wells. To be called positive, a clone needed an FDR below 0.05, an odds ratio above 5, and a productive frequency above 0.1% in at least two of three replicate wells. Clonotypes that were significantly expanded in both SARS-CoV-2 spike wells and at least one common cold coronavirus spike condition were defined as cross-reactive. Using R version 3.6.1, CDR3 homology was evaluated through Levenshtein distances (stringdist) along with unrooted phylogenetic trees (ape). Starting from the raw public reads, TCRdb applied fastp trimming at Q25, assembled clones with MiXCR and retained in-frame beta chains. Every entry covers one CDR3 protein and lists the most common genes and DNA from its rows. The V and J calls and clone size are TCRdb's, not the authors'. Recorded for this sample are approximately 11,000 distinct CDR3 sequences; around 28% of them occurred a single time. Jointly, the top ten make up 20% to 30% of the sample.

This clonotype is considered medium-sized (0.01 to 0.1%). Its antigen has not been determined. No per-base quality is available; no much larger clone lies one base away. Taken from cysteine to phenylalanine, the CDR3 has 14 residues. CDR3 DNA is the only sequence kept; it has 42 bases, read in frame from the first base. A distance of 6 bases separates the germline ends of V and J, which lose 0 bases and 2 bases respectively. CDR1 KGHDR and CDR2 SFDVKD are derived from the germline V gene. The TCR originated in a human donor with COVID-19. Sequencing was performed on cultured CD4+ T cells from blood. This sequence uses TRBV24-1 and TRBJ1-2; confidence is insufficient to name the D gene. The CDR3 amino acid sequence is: CATSDLTANYGYTF. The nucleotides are TGTGCCACCAGTGATTTGACAGCCAACTATGGCTACACCTTC.